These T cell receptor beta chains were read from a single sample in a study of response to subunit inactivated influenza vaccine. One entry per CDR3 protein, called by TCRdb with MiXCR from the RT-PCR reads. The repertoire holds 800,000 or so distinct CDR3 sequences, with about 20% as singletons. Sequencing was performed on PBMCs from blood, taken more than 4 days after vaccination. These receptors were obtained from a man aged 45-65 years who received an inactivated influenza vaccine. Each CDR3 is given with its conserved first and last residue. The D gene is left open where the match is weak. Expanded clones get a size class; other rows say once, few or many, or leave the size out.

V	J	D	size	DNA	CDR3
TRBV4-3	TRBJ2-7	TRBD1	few	TGCGCCAGCAGCCAGCAAGGACAGGGGTTCTACGAGCAGTACTTC	CASSQQGQGFYEQYF
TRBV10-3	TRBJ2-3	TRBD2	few	TGTGCCATCGCCCCCTCCGCGGGAGTGACAGATACGCAGTATTTT	CAIAPSAGVTDTQYF
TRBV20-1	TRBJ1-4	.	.	TGCAGTGCTAGAGGAGAAGAAAAACTGTTTTTT	CSARGEEKLFF
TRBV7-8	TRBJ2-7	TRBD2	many	TGTGCCAGCAGCTTAGTCGGGGGGGCTTACGAGCAGTACTTC	CASSLVGGAYEQYF
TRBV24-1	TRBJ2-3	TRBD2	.	TGTGCCACCAGTGATCCCGGACTAGCGGGAGGGACAGATACGCAGTATTTT	CATSDPGLAGGTDTQYF
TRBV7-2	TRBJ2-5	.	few	TGTGCCAGCAGCCGCGGGCCCACTAGCACGGAGACCCAGTACTTC	CASSRGPTSTETQYF
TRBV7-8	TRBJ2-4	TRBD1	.	TGTGCCAGCAGCAGGGACAGGGTCCTTAGTTACATTCAGTACTTC	CASSRDRVLSYIQYF
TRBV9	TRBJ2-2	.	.	TGTGCCAGCAGCGTAGATCACACCGGGGAGCTGTTTTTT	CASSVDHTGELFF
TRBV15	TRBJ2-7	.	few	TGTGCCACCAGCGTCGGACAGCCGTATGACGAGCAGTACTTC	CATSVGQPYDEQYF
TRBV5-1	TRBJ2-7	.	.	TGCGCCAGCAGCCGTCCCGGGCGCCCAGGGGGGTATGACGACGAGCAGTACTTC	CASSRPGRPGGYDDEQYF
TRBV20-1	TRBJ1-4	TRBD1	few	TGCAGTGCCTCCCGGACAGGCACCCCAACTAATGAAAAACTGTTTTTT	CSASRTGTPTNEKLFF
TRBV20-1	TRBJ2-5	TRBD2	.	TGCAGTGCTAGGACTAGCGCATGGTACCAAGAGACCCAGTACTTC	CSARTSAWYQETQYF
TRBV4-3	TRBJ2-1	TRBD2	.	TGCGCCAGCAGCCAAGACATAGGGCTAGCGGGACCGGGCCTTGAGCAGTTCTTC	CASSQDIGLAGPGLEQFF
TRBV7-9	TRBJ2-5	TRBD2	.	TGTGCCAGCAGCTTCCTAGCGGGAGGGACCCAGTACTTC	CASSFLAGGTQYF
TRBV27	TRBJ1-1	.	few	TGTGCCAGCAGTTCCTCGCCAGGTATGAACACTGAAGCTTTCTTT	CASSSSPGMNTEAFF
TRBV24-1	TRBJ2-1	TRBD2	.	TGTGCCACCAGTGATTCTACTAGCGGGAGACTAGGGGAGCAGTTCTTC	CATSDSTSGRLGEQFF
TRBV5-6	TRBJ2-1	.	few	TGTGCCAGCAGCAGTTTACAGGGTTTGCAGTTCTTC	CASSSLQGLQFF
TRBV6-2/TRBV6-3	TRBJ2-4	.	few	TGTGCCAGCAGTTACTGGAAAAACATTCAGTACTTC	CASSYWKNIQYF
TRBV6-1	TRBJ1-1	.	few	TGTGCCAGCAGTGCAAGTGAAGCTTTCTTT	CASSASEAFF
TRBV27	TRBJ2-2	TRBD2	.	TGTGCCAGCAGTTCAACTAGCGTCGGGGAGCTGTTTTTT	CASSSTSVGELFF
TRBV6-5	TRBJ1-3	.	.	TGTGCCAGCAGTTCCCTATCGGGAATTGGAAACACCATATATTTT	CASSSLSGIGNTIYF
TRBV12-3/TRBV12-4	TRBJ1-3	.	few	TGTGCCAGCAGCCAACCGGGAGGGTTGCGAAACACCATATATTTT	CASSQPGGLRNTIYF
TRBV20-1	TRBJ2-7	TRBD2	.	TGCAGTGCTAGAGGGGGACTAGCGGGCCGACTTGACGAGCAGTACTTC	CSARGGLAGRLDEQYF
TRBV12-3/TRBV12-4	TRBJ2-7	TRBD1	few	TGTGCCAGCAGTTGGAAGGGACAGGGCGGGTCCGCTCACGAGCAGTACTTC	CASSWKGQGGSAHEQYF
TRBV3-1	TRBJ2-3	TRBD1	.	TGTGCCAGCAGCCCCTCAGGGGGACCAACTTTATCCACAGATACGCAGTATTTT	CASSPSGGPTLSTDTQYF
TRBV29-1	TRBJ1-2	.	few	TGCAGCGTGCGACAGCCTGAAGAGGGCTACACCTTC	CSVRQPEEGYTF
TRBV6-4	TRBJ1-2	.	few	TGTGCCAGCAGTGAAAGCAGGGCTAACTATGGCTACACCTTC	CASSESRANYGYTF
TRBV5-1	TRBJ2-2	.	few	TGCGCCAGCAGCTTGGTGACAGGTCGGCCCGGGGAGCTGTTTTTT	CASSLVTGRPGELFF